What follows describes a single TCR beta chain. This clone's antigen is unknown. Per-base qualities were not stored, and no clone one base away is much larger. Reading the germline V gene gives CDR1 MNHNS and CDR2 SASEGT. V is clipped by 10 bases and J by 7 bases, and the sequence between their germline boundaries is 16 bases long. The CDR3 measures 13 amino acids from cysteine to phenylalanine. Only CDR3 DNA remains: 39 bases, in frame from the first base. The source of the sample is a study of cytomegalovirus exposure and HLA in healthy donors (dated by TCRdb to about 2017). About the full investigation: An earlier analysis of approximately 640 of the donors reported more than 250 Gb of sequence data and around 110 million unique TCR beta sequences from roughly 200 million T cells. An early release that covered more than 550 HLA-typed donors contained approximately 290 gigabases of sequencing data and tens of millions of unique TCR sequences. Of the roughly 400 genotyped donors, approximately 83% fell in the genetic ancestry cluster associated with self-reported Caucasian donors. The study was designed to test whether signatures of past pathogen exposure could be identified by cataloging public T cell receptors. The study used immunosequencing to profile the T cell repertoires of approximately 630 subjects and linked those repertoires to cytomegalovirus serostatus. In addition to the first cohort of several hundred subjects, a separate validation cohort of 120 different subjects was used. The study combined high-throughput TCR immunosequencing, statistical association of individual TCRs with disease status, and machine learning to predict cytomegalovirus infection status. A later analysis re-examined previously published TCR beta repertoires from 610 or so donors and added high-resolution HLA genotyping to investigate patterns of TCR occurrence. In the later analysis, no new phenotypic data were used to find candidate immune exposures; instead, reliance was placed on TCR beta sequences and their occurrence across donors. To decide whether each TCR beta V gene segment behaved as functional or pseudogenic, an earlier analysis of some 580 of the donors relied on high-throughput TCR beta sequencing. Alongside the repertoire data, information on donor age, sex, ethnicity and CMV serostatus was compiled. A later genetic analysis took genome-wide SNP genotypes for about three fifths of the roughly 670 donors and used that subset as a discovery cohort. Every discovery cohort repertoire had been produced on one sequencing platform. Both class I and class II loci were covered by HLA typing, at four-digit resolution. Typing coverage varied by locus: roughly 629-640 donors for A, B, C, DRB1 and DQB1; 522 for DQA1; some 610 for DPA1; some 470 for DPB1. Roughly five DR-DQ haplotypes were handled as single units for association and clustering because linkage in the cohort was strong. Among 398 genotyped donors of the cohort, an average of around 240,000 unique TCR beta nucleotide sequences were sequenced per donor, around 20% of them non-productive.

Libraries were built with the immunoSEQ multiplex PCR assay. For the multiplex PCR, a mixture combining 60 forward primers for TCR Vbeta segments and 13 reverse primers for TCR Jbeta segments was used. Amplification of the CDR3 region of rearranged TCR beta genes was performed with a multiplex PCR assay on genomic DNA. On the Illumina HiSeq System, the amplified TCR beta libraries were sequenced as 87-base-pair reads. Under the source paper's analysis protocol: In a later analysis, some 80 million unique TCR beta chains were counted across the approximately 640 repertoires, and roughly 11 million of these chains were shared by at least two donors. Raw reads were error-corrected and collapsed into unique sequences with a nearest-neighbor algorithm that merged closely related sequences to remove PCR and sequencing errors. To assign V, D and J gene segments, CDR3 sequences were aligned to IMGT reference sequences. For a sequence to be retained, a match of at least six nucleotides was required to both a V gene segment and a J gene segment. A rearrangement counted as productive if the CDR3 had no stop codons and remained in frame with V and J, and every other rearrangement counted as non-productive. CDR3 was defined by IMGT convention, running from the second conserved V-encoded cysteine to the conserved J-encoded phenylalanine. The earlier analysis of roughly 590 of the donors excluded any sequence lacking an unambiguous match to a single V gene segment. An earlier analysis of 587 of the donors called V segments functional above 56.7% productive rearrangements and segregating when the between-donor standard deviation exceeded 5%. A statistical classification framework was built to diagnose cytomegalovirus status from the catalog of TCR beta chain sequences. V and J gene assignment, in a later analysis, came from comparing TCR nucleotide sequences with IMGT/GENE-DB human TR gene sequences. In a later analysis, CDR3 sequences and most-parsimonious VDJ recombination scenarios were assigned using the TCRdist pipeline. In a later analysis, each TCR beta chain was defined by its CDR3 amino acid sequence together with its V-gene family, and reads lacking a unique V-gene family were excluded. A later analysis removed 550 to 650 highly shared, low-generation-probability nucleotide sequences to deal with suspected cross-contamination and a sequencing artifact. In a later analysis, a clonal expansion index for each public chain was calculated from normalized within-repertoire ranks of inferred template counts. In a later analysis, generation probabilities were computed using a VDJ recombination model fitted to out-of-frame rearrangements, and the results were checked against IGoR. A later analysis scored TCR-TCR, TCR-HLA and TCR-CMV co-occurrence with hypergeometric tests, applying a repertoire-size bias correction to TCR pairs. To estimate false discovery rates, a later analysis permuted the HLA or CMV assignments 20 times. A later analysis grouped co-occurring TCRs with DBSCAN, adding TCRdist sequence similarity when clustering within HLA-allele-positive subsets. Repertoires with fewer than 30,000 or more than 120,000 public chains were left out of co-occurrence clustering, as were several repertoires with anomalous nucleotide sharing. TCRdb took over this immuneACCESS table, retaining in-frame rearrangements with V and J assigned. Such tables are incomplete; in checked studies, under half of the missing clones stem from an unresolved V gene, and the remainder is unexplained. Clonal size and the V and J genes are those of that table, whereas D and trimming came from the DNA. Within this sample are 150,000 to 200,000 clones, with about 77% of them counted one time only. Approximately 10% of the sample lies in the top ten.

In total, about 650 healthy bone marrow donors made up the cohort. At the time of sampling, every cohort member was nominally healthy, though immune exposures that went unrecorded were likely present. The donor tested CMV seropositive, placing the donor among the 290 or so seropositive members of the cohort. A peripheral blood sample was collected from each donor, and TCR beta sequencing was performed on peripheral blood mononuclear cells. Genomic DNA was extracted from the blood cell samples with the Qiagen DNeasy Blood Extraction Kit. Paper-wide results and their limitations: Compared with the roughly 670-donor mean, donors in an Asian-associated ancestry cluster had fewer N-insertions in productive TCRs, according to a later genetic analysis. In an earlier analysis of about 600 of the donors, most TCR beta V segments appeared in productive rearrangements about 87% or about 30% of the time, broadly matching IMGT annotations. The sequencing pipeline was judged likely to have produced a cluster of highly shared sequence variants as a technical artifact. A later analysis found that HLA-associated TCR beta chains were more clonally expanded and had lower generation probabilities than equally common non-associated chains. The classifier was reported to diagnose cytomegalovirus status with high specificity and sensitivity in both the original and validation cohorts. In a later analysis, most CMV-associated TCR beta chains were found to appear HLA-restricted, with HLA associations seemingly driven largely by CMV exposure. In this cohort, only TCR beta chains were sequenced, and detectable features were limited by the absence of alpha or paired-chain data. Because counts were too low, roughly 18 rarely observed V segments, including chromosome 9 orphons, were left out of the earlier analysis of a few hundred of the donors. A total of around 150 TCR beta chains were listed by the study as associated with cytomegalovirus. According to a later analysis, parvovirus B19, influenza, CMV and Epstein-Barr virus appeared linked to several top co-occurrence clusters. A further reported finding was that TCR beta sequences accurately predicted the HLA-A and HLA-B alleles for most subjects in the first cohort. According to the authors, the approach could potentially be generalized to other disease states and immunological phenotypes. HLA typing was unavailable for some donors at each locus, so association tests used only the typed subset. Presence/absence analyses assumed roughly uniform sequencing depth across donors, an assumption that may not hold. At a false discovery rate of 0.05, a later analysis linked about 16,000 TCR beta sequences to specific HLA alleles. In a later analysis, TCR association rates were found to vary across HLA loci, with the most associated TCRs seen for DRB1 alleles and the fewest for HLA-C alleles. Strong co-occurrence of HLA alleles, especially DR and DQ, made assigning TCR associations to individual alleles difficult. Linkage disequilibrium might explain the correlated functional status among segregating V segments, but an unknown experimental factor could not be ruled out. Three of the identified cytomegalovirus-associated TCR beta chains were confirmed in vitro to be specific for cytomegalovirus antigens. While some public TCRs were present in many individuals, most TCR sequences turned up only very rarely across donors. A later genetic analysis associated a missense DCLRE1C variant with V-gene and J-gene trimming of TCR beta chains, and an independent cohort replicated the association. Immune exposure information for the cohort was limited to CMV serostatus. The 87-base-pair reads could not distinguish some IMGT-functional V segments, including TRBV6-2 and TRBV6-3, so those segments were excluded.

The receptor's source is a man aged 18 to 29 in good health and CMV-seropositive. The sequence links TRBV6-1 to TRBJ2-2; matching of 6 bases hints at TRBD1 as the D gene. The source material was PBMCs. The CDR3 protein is CAIYRVLSGELFF. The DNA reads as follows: TGTGCCATATACAGGGTTTTAAGCGGGGAGCTGTTTTTT.